Reported below is one T cell receptor beta chain. As originally analysed: The authors estimated nucleated cell counts from reference gene primer amplification. Method: immunoSEQ multiplex PCR; TCRdb's copy keeps in-frame clones and lacks some. The DNA was the basis for D and trimming; V, J and clone size are from that table. This sample has around 150,000 clones, with 87% found just once. This sample is part of a study of blood T cell repertoires in COVID-19. Study overall: Acute-phase and convalescent COVID-19 samples originated in the United States, Italy and Spain. PBMCs, B-cell-depleted T cells, or T cells provided the cDNA or gDNA that made up the material.

This CDR3 region has 15 residues. V gave up 2 bases and J gave up 1 base, with 11 bases separating them. The germline gives CDR1 KGHSH, CDR2 LQKENI. This TCR was sampled from a woman in her fifties or sixties with active or convalescent COVID-19. The V gene is TRBV18, the J gene TRBJ1-1; D is ambiguous. The source material was peripheral blood. CDR3 sequence reads: CASSPTLNRNTEAFF. The CDR3 DNA is TGTGCCAGCTCACCAACACTGAACAGGAACACTGAAGCTTTCTTT.